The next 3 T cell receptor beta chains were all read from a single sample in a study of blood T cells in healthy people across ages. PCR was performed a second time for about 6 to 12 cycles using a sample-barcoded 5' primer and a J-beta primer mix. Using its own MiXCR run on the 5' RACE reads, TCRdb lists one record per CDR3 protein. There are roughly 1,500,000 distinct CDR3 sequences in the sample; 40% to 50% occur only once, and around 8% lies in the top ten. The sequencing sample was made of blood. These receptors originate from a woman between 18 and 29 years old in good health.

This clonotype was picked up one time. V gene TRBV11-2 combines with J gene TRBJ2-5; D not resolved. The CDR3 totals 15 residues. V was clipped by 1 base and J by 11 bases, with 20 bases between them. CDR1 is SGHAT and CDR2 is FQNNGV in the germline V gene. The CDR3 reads CASSLVPGQYNEQYF. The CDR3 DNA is TGTGCCAGCAGCTTAGTCCCGGGCCAATACAATGAGCAGTACTTC. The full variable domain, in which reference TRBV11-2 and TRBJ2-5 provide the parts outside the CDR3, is EAGVAQSPRYKIIEKRQSVAFWCNPISGHATLYWYQQILGQGPKLLIQFQNNGVVDDSQLPKDRFSAERLKGVDSTLKIQPAKLEDSAVYLCASSLVPGQYNEQYFGPGTRLLVL.

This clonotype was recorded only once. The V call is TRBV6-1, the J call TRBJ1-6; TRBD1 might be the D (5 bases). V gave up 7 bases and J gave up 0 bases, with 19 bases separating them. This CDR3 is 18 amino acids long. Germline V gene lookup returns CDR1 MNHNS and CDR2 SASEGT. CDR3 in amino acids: CASIGVGWGSSYNSPLHF. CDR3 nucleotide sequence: TGTGCCAGCATCGGAGTGGGTTGGGGCAGCTCCTATAATTCACCCCTCCACTTT.

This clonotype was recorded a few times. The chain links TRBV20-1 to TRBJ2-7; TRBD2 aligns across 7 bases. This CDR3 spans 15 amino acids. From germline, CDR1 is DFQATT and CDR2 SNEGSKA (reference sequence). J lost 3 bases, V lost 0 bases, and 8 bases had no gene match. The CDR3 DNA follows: TGCAGTGCTAGAGATCGGCAGCGGGATTTCTACGAGCAGTACTTC. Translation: CSARDRQRDFYEQYF.